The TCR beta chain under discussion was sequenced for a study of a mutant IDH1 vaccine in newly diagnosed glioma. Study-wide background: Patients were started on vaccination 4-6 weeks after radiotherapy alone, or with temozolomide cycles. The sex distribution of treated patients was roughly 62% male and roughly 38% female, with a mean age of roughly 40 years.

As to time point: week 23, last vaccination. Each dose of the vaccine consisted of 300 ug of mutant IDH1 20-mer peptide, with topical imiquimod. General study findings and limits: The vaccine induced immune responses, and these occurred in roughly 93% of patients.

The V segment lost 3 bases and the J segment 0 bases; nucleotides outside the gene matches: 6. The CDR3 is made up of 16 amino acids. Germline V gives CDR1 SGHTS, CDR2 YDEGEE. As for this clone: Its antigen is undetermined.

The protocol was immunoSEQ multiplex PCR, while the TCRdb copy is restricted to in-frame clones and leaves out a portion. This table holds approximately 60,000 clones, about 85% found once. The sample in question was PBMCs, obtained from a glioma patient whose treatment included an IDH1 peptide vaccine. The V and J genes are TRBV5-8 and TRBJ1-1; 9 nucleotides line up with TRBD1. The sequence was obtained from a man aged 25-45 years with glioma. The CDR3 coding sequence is TGTGCCAGCAGCTATACAGGGGGCGGATTGAACACTGAAGCTTTCTTT. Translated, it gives CASSYTGGGLNTEAFF.